This is a list of T cell receptor beta chains from one sample in a study of human T cells and chemical hapten exposure. Using its own MiXCR run on the RACE reads, TCRdb lists one record per CDR3 protein. The sample records approximately 97,000 distinct CDR3 sequences, roughly 10% being singletons. Here the sequenced sample was whole blood, taken in connection with sensitization to the hapten diphenylcyclopropenone (DPC). Source of these receptors: a woman in her forties with alopecia areata. Some clones in this sample may be carry-over from other donors' samples. Both conserved end residues are part of each CDR3. D genes are given only for firm matches. Clone size, where shown, is once, few, many, or a class for clones that have expanded.

j_gene,d_gene,abundance,v_gene,CDR3aa,CDR3nt
TRBJ1-2,TRBD1,-,TRBV7-2,CASSLRQGNYGYTF,TGTGCCAGCAGCCTAAGACAGGGTAACTATGGCTACACCTTC
TRBJ2-1,TRBD2,few,TRBV7-2,CASSPYGREDNEQFF,TGTGCCAGCAGCCCTTACGGGAGGGAGGACAATGAGCAGTTCTTC
TRBJ2-3,-,many,TRBV19,CASSIDQGGGTDTQYF,TGTGCCAGTAGTATAGATCAAGGTGGGGGCACAGATACGCAGTATTTT
TRBJ2-1,TRBD2,many,TRBV20-1,CSARVAGGAYNEQFF,TGCAGTGCTAGGGTAGCGGGCGGGGCTTACAATGAGCAGTTCTTC
TRBJ2-6,TRBD1,-,TRBV3-1,CASSRDRGTGANVLTF,TGTGCCAGCAGCCGGGACAGGGGAACTGGGGCCAACGTCCTGACTTTC
TRBJ1-5,TRBD1,few,TRBV30,CAWSFQGAVAQHF,TGTGCCTGGAGTTTCCAGGGGGCTGTAGCCCAGCATTTT
TRBJ1-5,-,many,TRBV7-9,CASSLGGLGQPQHF,TGTGCCAGCAGCTTAGGAGGGTTGGGTCAGCCCCAGCATTTT
TRBJ1-6,TRBD1,-,TRBV28,CASSLGQGSNSSPLHF,TGTGCCAGCAGTTTAGGACAGGGGTCGAATAGTTCACCCCTCCACTTT
TRBJ2-3,TRBD1,-,TRBV5-4,CASSMGQTPTDTQYF,TGTGCCAGCAGCATGGGACAGACCCCGACGGATACGCAGTATTTT
TRBJ2-7,TRBD1,few,TRBV28,CASRVAGTGISYEQYF,TGTGCCAGCAGAGTCGCCGGGACAGGCATCTCCTACGAGCAGTACTTC
TRBJ2-5,TRBD1,few,TRBV2,CASSSRTGEETQYF,TGTGCCAGCAGTTCTCGGACAGGCGAAGAGACCCAGTACTTC
TRBJ2-7,-,few,TRBV12-3/TRBV12-4,CASSWDGTHLDEQYF,TGTGCCAGCAGTTGGGACGGCACCCATTTGGACGAGCAGTACTTC
TRBJ2-7,-,-,TRBV4-3,CASSQDPASSYEQYF,TGCGCCAGCAGCCAAGATCCGGCTAGCTCCTACGAGCAGTACTTC
TRBJ2-1,-,many,TRBV24-1,CATSDFPTYNEQFF,TGTGCCACCAGTGATTTTCCTACCTACAATGAGCAGTTCTTC
TRBJ2-3,TRBD1,-,TRBV28,CASTRQGGFADTQYF,TGTGCCAGCACAAGACAGGGGGGGTTTGCAGATACGCAGTATTTT
TRBJ2-1,TRBD2,many,TRBV11-2,CASSASRLAGEQFF,TGTGCCAGCAGCGCATCACGACTAGCGGGAGAGCAGTTCTTC
TRBJ2-2,TRBD2,-,TRBV5-4,CASSPGGAGGFAGELFF,TGTGCCAGCAGCCCCGGAGGGGCGGGAGGGTTTGCCGGGGAGCTGTTTTTT
TRBJ2-2,TRBD1,-,TRBV11-2,CASSSTGGPGELFF,TGTGCCAGCAGCTCGACAGGGGGCCCCGGGGAGCTGTTTTTT
TRBJ2-7,-,once,TRBV7-2,CASSLAPGSYEQYF,TGTGCCAGCAGCTTAGCTCCAGGCTCCTACGAGCAGTACTTC
TRBJ2-1,-,-,TRBV20-1,CSAREDSSYNEQFF,TGCAGTGCTAGAGAGGACAGCTCCTACAATGAGCAGTTCTTC
TRBJ2-7,TRBD2,few,TRBV7-2,CASSRTSGSRLSEQYF,TGTGCCAGCAGCCGGACTAGCGGGAGCCGACTTTCCGAGCAGTACTTC
TRBJ2-3,-,-,TRBV9,CASSVTEDTQYF,TGTGCCAGCAGCGTAACCGAAGATACGCAGTATTTT
TRBJ2-2,-,many,TRBV4-3,CASSQDLAFANTGELFF,TGCGCCAGCAGCCAAGATCTGGCTTTCGCGAACACCGGGGAGCTGTTTTTT
TRBJ1-3,-,-,TRBV30,CARNHNSGNTIYF,TGTGCCCGGAATCACAACTCTGGAAACACCATATATTTT
TRBJ1-1,-,many,TRBV18,CASSRGDPGTEAFF,TGTGCCAGCTCACGAGGGGACCCGGGGACTGAAGCTTTCTTT